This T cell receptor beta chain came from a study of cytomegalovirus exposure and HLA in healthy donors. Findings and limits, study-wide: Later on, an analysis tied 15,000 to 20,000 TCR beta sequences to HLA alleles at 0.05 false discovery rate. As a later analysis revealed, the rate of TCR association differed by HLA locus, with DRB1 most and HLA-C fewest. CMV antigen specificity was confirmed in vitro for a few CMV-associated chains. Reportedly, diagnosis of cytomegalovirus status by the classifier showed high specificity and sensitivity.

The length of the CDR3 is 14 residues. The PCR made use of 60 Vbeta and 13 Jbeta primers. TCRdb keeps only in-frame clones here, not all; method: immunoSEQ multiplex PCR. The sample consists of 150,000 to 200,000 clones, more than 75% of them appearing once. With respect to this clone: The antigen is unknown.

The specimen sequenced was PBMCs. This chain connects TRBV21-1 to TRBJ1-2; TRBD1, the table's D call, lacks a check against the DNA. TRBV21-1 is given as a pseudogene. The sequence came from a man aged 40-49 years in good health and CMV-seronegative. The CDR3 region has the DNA TGTGCCAGCAGCACCTCGCCGCATTCAGATGGCTACACCTTC. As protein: CASSTSPHSDGYTF.